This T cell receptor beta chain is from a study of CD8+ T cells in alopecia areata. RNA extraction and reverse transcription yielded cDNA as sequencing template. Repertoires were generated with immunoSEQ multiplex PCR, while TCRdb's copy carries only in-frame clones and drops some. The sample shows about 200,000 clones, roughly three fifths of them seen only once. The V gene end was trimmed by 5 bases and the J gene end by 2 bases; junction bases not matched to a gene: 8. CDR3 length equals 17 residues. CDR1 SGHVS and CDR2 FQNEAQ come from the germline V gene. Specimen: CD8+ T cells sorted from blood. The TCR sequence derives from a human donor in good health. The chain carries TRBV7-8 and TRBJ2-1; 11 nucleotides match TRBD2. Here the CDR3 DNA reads TGTGCCAGCAGCGCCCGGGCTAGCGGGGGGCCCTACAATGAGCAGTTCTTC. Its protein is CASSARASGGPYNEQFF.